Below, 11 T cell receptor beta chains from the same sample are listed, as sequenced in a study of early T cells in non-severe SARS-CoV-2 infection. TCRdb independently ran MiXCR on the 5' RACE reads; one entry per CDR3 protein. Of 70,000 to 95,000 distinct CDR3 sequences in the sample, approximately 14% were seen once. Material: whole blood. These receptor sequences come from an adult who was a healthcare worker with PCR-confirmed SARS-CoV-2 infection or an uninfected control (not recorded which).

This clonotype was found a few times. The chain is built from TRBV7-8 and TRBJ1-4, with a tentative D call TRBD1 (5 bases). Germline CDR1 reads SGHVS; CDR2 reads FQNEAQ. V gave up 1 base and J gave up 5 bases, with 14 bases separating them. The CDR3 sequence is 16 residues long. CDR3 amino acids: CASSLGGVRRNEKLFF. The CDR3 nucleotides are TGTGCCAGCAGCTTAGGAGGGGTCCGTCGGAATGAAAAACTGTTTTTT.

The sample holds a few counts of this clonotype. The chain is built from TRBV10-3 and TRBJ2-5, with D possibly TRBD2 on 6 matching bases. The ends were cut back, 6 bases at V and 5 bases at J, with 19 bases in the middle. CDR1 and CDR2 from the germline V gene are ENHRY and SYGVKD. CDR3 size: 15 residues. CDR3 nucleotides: TGTGCCATCAGCGACCCTCGTAGCCGGGGGGAGACCCAGTACTTC. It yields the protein CAISDPRSRGETQYF.

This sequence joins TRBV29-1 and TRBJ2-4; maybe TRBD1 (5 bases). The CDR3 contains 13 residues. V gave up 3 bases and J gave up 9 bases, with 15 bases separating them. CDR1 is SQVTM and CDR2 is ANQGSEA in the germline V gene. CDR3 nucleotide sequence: TGCAGCGTTGAGCCGGCAGGGTTAGGCATTCAGTACTTC. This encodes CSVEPAGLGIQYF.

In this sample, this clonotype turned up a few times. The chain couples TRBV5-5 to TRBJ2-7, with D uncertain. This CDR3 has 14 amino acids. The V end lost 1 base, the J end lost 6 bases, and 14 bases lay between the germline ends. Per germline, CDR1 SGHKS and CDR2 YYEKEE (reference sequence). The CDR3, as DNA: TGTGCCAGCAGCTTGTTTGAATCTCTATCCGAGCAGTACGTC. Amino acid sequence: CASSLFESLSEQYV.

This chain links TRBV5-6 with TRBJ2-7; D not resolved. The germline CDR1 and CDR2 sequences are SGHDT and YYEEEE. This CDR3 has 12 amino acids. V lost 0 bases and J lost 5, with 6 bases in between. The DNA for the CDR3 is TGTGCCAGCAGCTTGGGCGTGAACGAGCAGTACGTC. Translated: CASSLGVNEQYV.

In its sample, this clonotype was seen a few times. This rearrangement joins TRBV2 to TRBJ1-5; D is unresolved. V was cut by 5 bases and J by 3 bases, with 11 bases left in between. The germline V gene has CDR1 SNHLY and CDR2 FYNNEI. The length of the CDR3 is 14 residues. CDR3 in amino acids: CASSKTEHNQPQHF. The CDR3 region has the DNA TGTGCCAGCAGTAAAACGGAACACAATCAGCCCCAGCATTTT.

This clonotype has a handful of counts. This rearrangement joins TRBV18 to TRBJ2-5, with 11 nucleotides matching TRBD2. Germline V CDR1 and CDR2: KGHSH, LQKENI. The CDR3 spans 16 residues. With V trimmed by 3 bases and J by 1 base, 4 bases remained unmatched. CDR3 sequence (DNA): TGTGCCAGCTCACCGCTAGCGGGGGGCCTCCAAGAGACCCAGTACTTC. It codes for CASSPLAGGLQETQYF.

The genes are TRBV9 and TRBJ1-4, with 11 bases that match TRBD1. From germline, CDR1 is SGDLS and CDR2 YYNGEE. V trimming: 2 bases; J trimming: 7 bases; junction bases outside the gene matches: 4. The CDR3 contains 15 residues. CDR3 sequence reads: CASSVRTGGPEKLFF. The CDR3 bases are TGTGCCAGCAGCGTGCGGACAGGGGGCCCTGAAAAACTGTTTTTT.

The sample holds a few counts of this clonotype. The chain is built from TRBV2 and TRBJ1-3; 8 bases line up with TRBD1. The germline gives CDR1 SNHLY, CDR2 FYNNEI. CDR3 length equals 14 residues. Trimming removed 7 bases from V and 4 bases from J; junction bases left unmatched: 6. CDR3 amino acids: CASIGTGGGNTIYF. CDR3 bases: TGTGCCAGCATTGGGACAGGAGGAGGAAACACCATATATTTT.

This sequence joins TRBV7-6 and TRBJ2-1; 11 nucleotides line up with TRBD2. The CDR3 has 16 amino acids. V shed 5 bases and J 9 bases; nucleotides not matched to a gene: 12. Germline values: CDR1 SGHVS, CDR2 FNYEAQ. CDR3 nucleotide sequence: TGTGCCAGCAGCAAGAATAGCGGGGGGGCCGTGATTGAGCAGTTCTTC. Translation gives CASSKNSGGAVIEQFF.

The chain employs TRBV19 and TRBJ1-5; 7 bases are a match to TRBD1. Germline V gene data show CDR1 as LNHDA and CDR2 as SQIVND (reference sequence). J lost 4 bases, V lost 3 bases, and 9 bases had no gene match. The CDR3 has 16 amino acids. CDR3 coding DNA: TGTGCCAGTAGTATTCTCCGACAGGGACTTAATCAGCCCCAGCATTTT. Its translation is CASSILRQGLNQPQHF.